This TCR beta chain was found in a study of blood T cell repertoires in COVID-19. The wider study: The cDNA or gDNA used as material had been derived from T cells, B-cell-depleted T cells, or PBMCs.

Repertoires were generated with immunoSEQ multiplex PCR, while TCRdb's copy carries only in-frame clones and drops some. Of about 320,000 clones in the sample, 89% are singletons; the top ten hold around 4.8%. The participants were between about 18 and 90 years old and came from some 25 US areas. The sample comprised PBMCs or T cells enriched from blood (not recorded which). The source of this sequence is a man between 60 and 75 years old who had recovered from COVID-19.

CDR3 sequence (DNA): TGTGCCAGCACAGGGGACCGAGGGGATCAGCCCCAGCATTTT. It specifies CASTGDRGDQPQHF. This chain joins TRBV7-2 and TRBJ1-5, with a possible D match to TRBD1 (6 bases). V was trimmed by 7 bases and J by 5 bases, leaving 15 bases between them. Germline V CDR1 and CDR2: SGHTA, FQGNSA. The CDR3 sequence is 14 residues long.